Each of the 2 T cell receptor beta chains below was sequenced from the same sample in a study of OX40 agonist ivuxolimab in advanced cancers. Only in-frame clones appear in the TCRdb table, and some are missing; sequencing was by immunoSEQ multiplex PCR. The table shows 40,000 to 55,000 clones, with roughly 88% occurring only once. This specimen consisted of CD4+ or CD8+ T cells sorted from blood, obtained in a trial of the OX40 agonist ivuxolimab. Every receptor here comes from an adult with an advanced solid tumor such as melanoma, head and neck, liver or kidney cancer.

V is TRBV18 and J is TRBJ2-5; 14 bases line up with TRBD2. Germline values: CDR1 KGHSH, CDR2 LQKENI. The CDR3 is made up of 16 amino acids. V gave up 3 bases and J gave up 3 bases; unmatched junction bases: 3. The CDR3 reads CASSPGLAGGKETQYF. The CDR3 nucleotides are TGTGCCAGCTCACCCGGACTAGCGGGAGGAAAAGAGACCCAGTACTTC. The full variable domain, with the rest looked up from reference TRBV18 and TRBJ2-5, is NAGVMQNPRHLVRRRGQEARLRCSPMKGHSHVYWYRQLPEEGLKFMVYLQKENIIDESGMPKERFSAEFPKEGPSILRIQQVVRGDSAAYFCASSPGLAGGKETQYFGPGTRLLVL.

This chain's CDR3 is CASSKGPVLNTEAFF. The CDR3 DNA reads as TGTGCCAGTAGTAAGGGGCCAGTCTTGAACACTGAAGCTTTCTTT. V is TRBV19 and J is TRBJ1-1; maybe TRBD1 (5 bases). CDR1 is LNHDA and CDR2 is SQIVND in the germline V gene (reference sequence). This CDR3 is 15 amino acids long. Trimming stripped 4 bases from V and 0 bases from J, with 12 bases between.